The clone carrying this T cell receptor (beta chain) turned up a few times. One entry per CDR3 protein, called by TCRdb with MiXCR from the reads. The table has approximately 2,300 distinct CDR3 sequences, 15% to 20% seen once. This sample is drawn from a study of liver allograft versus peripheral blood T cells. About the research overall: The authors compared T cell receptor repertoires in transplanted livers with recipients' peripheral blood repertoires.

CDR1 and CDR2 (germline): SGHTA, FQGNSA. Between the trimmed V and J ends, which lost 5 bases and 3 bases, there was a span of 19 bases. The CDR3 spans 16 residues. The V and J genes are TRBV7-2 and TRBJ1-1; tentatively, D is TRBD1 (5 bases). The TCR sequence derives from a human patient who had a liver transplant. Some T cells may originate from the graft donor. CDR3 coding DNA: TGTGCCAGCAGCGACAGCAGGTCGAGTCAATACACTGAAGCTTTCTTT. Translated, it gives CASSDSRSSQYTEAFF.